The 2 T cell receptor beta chains listed next were all sequenced from one sample in a study of T cells after yellow fever vaccination. In TCRdb, the 5' RACE reads were re-called with MiXCR into one record per CDR3 protein. Among some 600,000 distinct CDR3 sequences listed, over 9% were seen once. This specimen consisted of PBMCs, obtained on the day of the yellow fever booster vaccination. These receptors originate from a young man who received the YFV17D yellow fever vaccine.

This clonotype was detected ten times or more. The V and J genes are TRBV7-2 and TRBJ1-2; D may be TRBD1 (6 bases). The CDR3 has 12 amino acids. The V end lost 4 bases, the J end lost 8 bases, and 11 bases lay between the germline ends. Germline V CDR1 and CDR2: SGHTA, FQGNSA. This CDR3 is CASSSQGYGYTF. The CDR3 DNA reads as TGTGCCAGCAGCTCCCAGGGGTACGGCTACACCTTC. Together with reference TRBV7-2 and TRBJ1-2, the CDR3 gives the full variable domain: GAGVSQSPSNKVTEKGKDVELRCDPISGHTALYWYRQSLGQGLEFLIYFQGNSAPDKSGLPSDRFSAERTGGSVSTLTIQRTQQEDSAVYLCASSSQGYGYTFGSGTRLTVV.

This clonotype was seen a few times. The V call is TRBV7-8, the J call TRBJ1-5; no clear D. This CDR3 is built from 14 residues. V lost 5 bases to trimming and J lost 6 bases, with 14 bases between them. The V gene's germline CDR1 is SGHVS and CDR2 FQNEAQ. CDR3 bases: TGTGCCAGCAGCATCTGGGCAGAGGGTCAGCCCCAGCATTTT. Encoded protein: CASSIWAEGQPQHF. The entire variable domain, with the rest obtained from reference TRBV7-8 and TRBJ1-5, is as follows: GAGVSQSPRYKVAKRGQDVALRCDPISGHVSLFWYQQALGQGPEFLTYFQNEAQLDKSGLPSDRFFAERPEGSVSTLKIQRTQQEDSAVYLCASSIWAEGQPQHFGDGTRLSIL.